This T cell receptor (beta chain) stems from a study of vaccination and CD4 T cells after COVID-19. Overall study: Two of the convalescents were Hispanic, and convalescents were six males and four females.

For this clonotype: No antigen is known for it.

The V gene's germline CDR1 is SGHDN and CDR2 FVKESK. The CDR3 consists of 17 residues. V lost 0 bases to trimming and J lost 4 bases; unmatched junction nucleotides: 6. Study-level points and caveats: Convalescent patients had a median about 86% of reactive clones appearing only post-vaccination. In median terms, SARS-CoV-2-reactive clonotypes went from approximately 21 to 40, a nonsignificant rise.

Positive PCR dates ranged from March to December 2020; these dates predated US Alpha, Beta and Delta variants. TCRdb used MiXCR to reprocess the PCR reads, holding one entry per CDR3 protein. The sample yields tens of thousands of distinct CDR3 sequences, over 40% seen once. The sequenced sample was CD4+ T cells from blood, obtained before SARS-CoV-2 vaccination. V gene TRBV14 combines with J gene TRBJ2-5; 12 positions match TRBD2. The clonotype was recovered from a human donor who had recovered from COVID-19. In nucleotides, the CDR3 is TGTGCCAGCAGCCAAGATAGGGGACTAGCGGGCGGAGAGACCCAGTACTTC. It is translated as CASSQDRGLAGGETQYF.